The clone carrying this T cell receptor (beta chain) appeared once. As yet, its antigen is unknown. Trimming stripped 3 bases from V and 1 base from J, with 5 bases between. Per the germline V gene, CDR1 is SGHTA and CDR2 is FQGTGA. The CDR3 contains 13 residues. This sample was included in a study of cytomegalovirus exposure and HLA in healthy donors. The study, taken as a whole, reports: When analyzed later, a missense DCLRE1C variant was found to be linked to TCR beta V- and J-gene trimming.

Amplification used 60 Vbeta primers and 13 Jbeta primers. Some clones are missing from TCRdb's copy, which holds only in-frame ones; the method was immunoSEQ multiplex PCR. The data hold about 190,000 clones, with more than 70% observed a single time. This chain joins TRBV7-3 and TRBJ2-3; D unclear. The sample comprised PBMCs. This TCR derives from a woman aged 40 to 49 in good health and CMV-seronegative. The CDR3 DNA follows: TGTGCCAGCAGCTTCACAGGCACAGATACGCAGTATTTT. Protein product: CASSFTGTDTQYF.